These 9 T cell receptor beta chains were all obtained from the same sample, sequenced in a study of blood T cell repertoires in COVID-19. Sequenced by immunoSEQ multiplex PCR; TCRdb stores in-frame clones only, minus some. This sample carries 200,000 to 250,000 clones, approximately 83% of them seen once, and the ten largest clones take roughly 1.3%. Sequenced sample: peripheral blood. The receptors derive from a woman under 40 with COVID-19, enrolled during active disease.

This sequence joins TRBV5-6 and TRBJ1-2; perhaps TRBD1 as D (5 bases). CDR1 is SGHDT and CDR2 is YYEEEE in the germline V gene. This CDR3 is 13 amino acids long. The ends were cut back, 0 bases at V and 4 bases at J, with 7 bases in the middle. CDR3 DNA: TGTGCCAGCAGCTTGGATGGGGCCTATGGCTACACCTTC. Amino acid sequence: CASSLDGAYGYTF.

CDR3 region: CSVSTGKNTEAFF. The CDR3 nucleotides read TGCAGCGTGTCGACAGGGAAAAACACTGAAGCTTTCTTT. The chain couples TRBV29-1 to TRBJ1-1; 7 positions match TRBD1. V gave up 6 bases and J gave up 2 bases; unmatched junction bases: 6. CDR3 length: 13 residues. Looked up from germline, CDR1 is SQVTM and CDR2 is ANQGSEA.

This clone appeared a single time. The chain carries TRBV15 and TRBJ2-5, with 7 bases fitting TRBD2. V lost 0 bases, J lost 5 bases, and 6 bases stayed unmatched. The CDR3 runs 15 residues. Germline loops: CDR1 LNHNV, CDR2 YYDKDF (reference sequence). This chain's CDR3 is CATSRDLWTSETQYF. CDR3 DNA sequence: TGTGCCACCAGCAGAGATCTTTGGACTAGTGAGACCCAGTACTTC.

This clone was observed a handful of times. The chain joins TRBV4-2 to TRBJ2-7; D is uncertain. This CDR3 region has 14 residues. CDR1 is LGHNA, CDR2 YNFKEQ, per germline. The ends were cut back, 1 base at V and 0 bases at J, with 7 bases in the middle. The CDR3 coding sequence is TGTGCCAGCAGCCAAGTTCTCCTCTCCTACGAGCAGTACTTC. Translated: CASSQVLLSYEQYF.

This chain joins TRBV19 and TRBJ1-1; tentative D call: TRBD1 (6 bases). CDR1 and CDR2 (germline): LNHDA, SQIVND (reference sequence). The CDR3 extends over 15 amino acids. Trimming left V 5 bases short and J 6 bases short, with 19 bases between. DNA of the CDR3: TGTGCCAGTAGTCTCCGGCGTTTGGGGGCCCCTGAAGCTTTCTTT. Amino acid sequence: CASSLRRLGAPEAFF.

The chain joins TRBV12-5 to TRBJ2-3, with 7 bases lining up with TRBD2. V was pared by 1 base and J by 4 bases, with 11 bases of the junction left unmatched. The CDR3 consists of 17 residues. CDR1 is LGHNT, CDR2 FRNRAP, per germline. The CDR3 here is CASGLGTSSLRADTQYF. CDR3 DNA sequence: TGTGCTAGTGGTTTGGGGACTAGTTCGCTTCGCGCAGATACGCAGTATTTT. Looking up the rest from reference TRBV12-5 and TRBJ2-3 gives the full variable domain: DARVTQTPRHKVTEMGQEVTMRCQPILGHNTVFWYRQTMMQGLELLAYFRNRAPLDDSGMPKDRFSAEMPDATLATLKIQPSEPRDSAVYFCASGLGTSSLRADTQYFGPGTRLTVL.

This clone occurred a few times. V gene TRBV30 combines with J gene TRBJ2-7; 10 positions agree with TRBD1. Germline V gene sequence: CDR1 GTSNPN, CDR2 SVGIG (reference sequence). The junction had 5 bases not matched to a gene; V was cut back by 4 bases and J by 5 bases. The CDR3 length is 13 residues. This chain's CDR3 is CAWTRQGAHEQYF. DNA of the CDR3: TGTGCCTGGACCAGACAGGGGGCCCACGAGCAGTACTTC.

The J gene is TRBJ1-2, the V gene TRBV28, with D tentatively TRBD1 (6 bases). The germline V gene has CDR1 MDHEN and CDR2 SYDVKM. Deletions cut 7 bases from V and 2 bases from J, with 11 bases between. There are 13 residues in the CDR3. The CDR3 coding sequence is TGTGCCAGCATTGAGGGGACAAACTATGGCTACACCTTC. As protein: CASIEGTNYGYTF.

This clone appeared a few times. V is TRBV3-1 (or the pseudogene TRBV3-2) and J is TRBJ2-7, with TRBD2 matching over 8 bases. The CDR3 has 14 amino acids. The J segment lost 6 bases and the V segment lost 4 bases, leaving 8 bases of the junction unmatched. CDR1 is LGHDT, CDR2 YNNKEL, per germline (reference sequence). CDR3 protein: CASSRRASGFEQYF. The CDR3 bases are TGTGCCAGCAGCCGTCGCGCTAGCGGGTTCGAGCAGTACTTC.